This T cell receptor (beta chain) was found in a study of OX40 agonist ivuxolimab in advanced cancers. With regard to this clone: One junction end disagrees with the germline gene, perhaps due to a read error.

The germline CDR1 and CDR2 sequences are SNHLY and FYNNEI. This CDR3 contains 15 residues. Generated by immunoSEQ multiplex PCR, the TCRdb table keeps only in-frame clones and is missing some. The sample consists of 65,000 to 80,000 clones, about 91% of them appearing once. The rearrangement uses TRBV2 and TRBJ2-3, with D perhaps TRBD1 (7 bases). This TCR derives from an adult with an advanced solid tumor such as melanoma, head and neck, liver or kidney cancer. Here the sequenced sample was CD4+ or CD8+ T cells sorted from blood, taken in a trial of the OX40 agonist ivuxolimab. CDR3 nucleotides: TGTGCCAGCCGTGATACAGGGGCGGGGACAGATACGCAGTATTTT. This translates into CASRDTGAGTDTQYF.